This passage covers 2 T cell receptor beta chains from one sample sequenced in a study of cytomegalovirus exposure and HLA in healthy donors. PCR was performed using 60 Vbeta and 13 Jbeta primers. The method was immunoSEQ multiplex PCR; TCRdb's version includes in-frame clones alone and lacks a portion of them. The sample yields 95,000 to 120,000 clones, roughly 80% seen once. Sequenced material: PBMCs. These receptors were taken from a woman younger than 45 in good health and CMV-seropositive.

This rearrangement joins TRBV5-1 to TRBJ2-6; possibly TRBD1 for D (5 bases). V was pared by 4 bases and J by 3 bases, with 17 bases between. Germline CDR1 is SGHRS and CDR2 is YFSETQ. The CDR3 length is 17 residues. CDR3 amino acids: CASSKDTQGDGANVLTF. For the CDR3, the DNA is TGCGCCAGCAGCAAGGACACGCAGGGCGATGGGGCCAACGTCCTGACTTTC.

The rearrangement links TRBV5-1 to TRBJ2-1; 7 nucleotides align to TRBD1. The V segment lost 0 bases and the J segment 5 bases; nucleotides outside the gene matches: 8. Germline CDR1 and CDR2: SGHRS and YFSETQ. The CDR3 loop spans 16 amino acids. The DNA for the CDR3 is TGCGCCAGCAGCTTGGGGGGACAGAAGCTGGACAATGAGCAGTTCTTC. Its translation is CASSLGGQKLDNEQFF.